The clone carrying this TCR beta chain showed up many times. This sample stems from a study of T cells after yellow fever vaccination. The junction had 14 bases not matched to a gene; V was cut back by 10 bases and J by 6 bases. The CDR3 is 16 residues long. Germline V CDR1 and CDR2: ENHRY, SYGVKD. MiXCR was run by TCRdb on the 5' RACE reads, yielding one entry per CDR3 protein. The table shows 46,000 or so distinct CDR3 sequences, with just under 6.5% occurring only once. This sequence originates from a man aged 25 to 40 who received the YFV17D yellow fever vaccine. Sequenced here: PBMCs, either bulk or a sorted T-cell subset (CD4+, CD8+, memory, or dextramer-sorted; not recorded which), sampled 45 days after the yellow fever booster vaccination. The gene calls are TRBV10-3 and TRBJ2-3, with 12 bases aligning to TRBD1. The CDR3 here is CATGLPGQGARDTQYF. In nucleotides, the CDR3 is TGTGCCACCGGCCTCCCGGGACAGGGGGCGAGGGATACGCAGTATTTT.